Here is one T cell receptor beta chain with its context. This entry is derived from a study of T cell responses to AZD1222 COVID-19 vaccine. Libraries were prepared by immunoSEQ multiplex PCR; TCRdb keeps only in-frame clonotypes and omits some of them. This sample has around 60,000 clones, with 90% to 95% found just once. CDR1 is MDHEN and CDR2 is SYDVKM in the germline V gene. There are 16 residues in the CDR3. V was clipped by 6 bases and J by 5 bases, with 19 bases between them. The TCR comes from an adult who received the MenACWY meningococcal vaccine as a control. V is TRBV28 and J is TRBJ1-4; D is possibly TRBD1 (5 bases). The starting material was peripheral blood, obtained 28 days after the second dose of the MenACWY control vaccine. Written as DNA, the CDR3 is TGTGCCAGCAGCCATATGGGACCGCATCCGAATGAAAAACTGTTTTTT. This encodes CASSHMGPHPNEKLFF.